This T cell receptor beta chain originates from a study of Graves' ophthalmopathy and Graves' hyperthyroidism. Study-wide findings and caveats: Blood repertoires reportedly contained most expanded thyroid clonotypes above 0.001 frequency. Using 13 signatures, a model distinguished ophthalmopathy from stable hyperthyroidism, reaching roughly 90% sensitivity and about 81% specificity.

Turning to this clonotype: Its antigen is unknown.

Amplified material comprised TCR beta CDR3 regions derived from RNA transcripts. Scientists carried out first-round RT-PCR using HTBI primers and then a second-round multiplex PCR. One entry per CDR3 protein, called by TCRdb with MiXCR from the multiplex PCR reads. The sample has approximately 500,000 distinct CDR3 sequences; approximately 15% are singletons. Germline values: CDR1 MNHEY, CDR2 SMNVEV (reference sequence). The CDR3 is 10 residues long. V lost 8 bases and J lost 5, with 6 bases in between. The clonotype comes from a woman aged 30 to 39 with Graves' ophthalmopathy. The chain is built from TRBV27 and TRBJ2-5; D gene ambiguous. Sequenced: blood. CDR3 sequence (DNA): TGTGCCAGCCCGGACGAGACCCAGTACTTC. Protein product: CASPDETQYF.